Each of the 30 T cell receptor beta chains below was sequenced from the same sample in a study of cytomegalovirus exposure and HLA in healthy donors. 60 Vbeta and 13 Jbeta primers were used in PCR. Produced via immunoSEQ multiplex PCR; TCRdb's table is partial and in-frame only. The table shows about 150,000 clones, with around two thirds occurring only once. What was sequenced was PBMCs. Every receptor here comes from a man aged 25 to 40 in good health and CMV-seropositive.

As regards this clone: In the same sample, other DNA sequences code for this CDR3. The CDR3 nucleotides are TGTGCCAGCAGCGTAGAGGGGGGGCGAGAGACCCAGTACTTC. Protein: CASSVEGGRETQYF. V usage is TRBV9 and J usage is TRBJ2-5, with a tentative D call TRBD2 (7 bases). The CDR3 spans 14 residues. V was cut by 0 bases and J by 4 bases, with 10 bases left in between. Germline loops: CDR1 SGDLS, CDR2 YYNGEE. The full variable domain, its missing parts supplied by reference TRBV9 and TRBJ2-5, is DSGVTQTPKHLITATGQRVTLRCSPRSGDLSVYWYQQSLDQGLQFLIQYYNGEERAKGNILERFSAQQFPDLHSELNLSSLELGDSALYFCASSVEGGRETQYFGPGTRLLVL.

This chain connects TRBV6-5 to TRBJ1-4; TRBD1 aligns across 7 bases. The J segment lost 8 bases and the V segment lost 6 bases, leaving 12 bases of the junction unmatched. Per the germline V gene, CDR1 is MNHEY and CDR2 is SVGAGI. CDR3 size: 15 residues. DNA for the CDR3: TGTGCCAGCAGCCCACAGGGGCCTCCGGAGGAAAAACTGTTTTTT. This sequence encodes CASSPQGPPEEKLFF.

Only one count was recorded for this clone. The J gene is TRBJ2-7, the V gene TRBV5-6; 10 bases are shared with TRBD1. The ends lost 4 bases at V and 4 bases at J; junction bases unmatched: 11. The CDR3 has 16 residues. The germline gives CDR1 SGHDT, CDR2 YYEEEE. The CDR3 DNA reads TGTGCCAGCAGCCTCGGGACAGGGGCGGGTGGGTACGAGCAGTACTTC. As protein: CASSLGTGAGGYEQYF.

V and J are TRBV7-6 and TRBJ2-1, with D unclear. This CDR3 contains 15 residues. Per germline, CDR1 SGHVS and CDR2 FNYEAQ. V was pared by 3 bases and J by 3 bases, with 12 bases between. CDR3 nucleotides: TGTGCCAGCAGCTTGAGGTACTCTCTCTACAATGAGCAGTTCTTC. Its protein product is CASSLRYSLYNEQFF.

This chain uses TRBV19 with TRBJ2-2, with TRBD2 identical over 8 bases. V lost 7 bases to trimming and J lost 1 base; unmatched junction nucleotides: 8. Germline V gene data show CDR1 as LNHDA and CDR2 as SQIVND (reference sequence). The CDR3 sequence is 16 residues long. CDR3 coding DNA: TGTGCCAGTACCGCGGGAGGTAACCTGAACACCGGGGAGCTGTTTTTT. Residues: CASTAGGNLNTGELFF.

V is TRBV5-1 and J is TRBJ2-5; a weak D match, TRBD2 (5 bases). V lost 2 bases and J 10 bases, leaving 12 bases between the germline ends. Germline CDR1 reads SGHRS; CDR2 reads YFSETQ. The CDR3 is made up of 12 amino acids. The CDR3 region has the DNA TGCGCCAGCAGCTTAGGAGGAACAGACCAGTACTTC. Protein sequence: CASSLGGTDQYF.

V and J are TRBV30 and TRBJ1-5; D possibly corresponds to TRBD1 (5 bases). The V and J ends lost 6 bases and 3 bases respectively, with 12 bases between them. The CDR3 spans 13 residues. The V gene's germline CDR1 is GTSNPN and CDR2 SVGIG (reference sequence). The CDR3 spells CACNTGPNQPQHF. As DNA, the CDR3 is TGTGCCTGTAACACAGGCCCCAATCAGCCCCAGCATTTT.

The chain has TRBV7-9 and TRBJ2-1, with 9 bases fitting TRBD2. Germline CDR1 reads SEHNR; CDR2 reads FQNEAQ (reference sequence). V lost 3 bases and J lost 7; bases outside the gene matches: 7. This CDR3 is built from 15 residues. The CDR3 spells CASSFAGGPRNEQFF. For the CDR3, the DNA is TGTGCCAGCAGCTTCGCGGGAGGGCCGAGGAATGAGCAGTTCTTC.

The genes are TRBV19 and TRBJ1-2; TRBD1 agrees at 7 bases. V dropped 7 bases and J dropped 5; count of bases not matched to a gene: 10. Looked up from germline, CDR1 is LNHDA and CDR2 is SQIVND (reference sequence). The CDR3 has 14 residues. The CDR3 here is CASNMGQYSYGYTF. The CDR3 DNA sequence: TGTGCCAGTAATATGGGACAGTATTCTTATGGCTACACCTTC.

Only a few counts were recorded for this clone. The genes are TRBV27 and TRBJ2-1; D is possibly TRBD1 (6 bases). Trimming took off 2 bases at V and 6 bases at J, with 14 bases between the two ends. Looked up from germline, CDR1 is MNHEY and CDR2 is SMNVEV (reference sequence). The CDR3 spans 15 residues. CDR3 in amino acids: CASSLRGQTFNEQFF. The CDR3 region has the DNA TGTGCCAGCAGTTTACGTGGACAGACTTTCAATGAGCAGTTCTTC.

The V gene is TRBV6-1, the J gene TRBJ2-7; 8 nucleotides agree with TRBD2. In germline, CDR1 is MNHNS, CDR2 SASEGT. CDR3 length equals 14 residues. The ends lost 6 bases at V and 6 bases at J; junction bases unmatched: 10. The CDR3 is CASRRASGRIEQYF. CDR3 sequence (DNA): TGTGCCAGCAGAAGGGCGAGCGGGAGAATCGAGCAGTACTTC.

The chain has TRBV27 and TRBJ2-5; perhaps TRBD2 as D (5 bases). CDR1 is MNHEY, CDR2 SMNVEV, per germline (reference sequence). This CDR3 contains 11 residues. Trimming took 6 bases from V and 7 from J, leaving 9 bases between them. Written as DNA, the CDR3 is TGTGCCAGCAGAACCGGGGTGACCCAGTACTTC. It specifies CASRTGVTQYF.

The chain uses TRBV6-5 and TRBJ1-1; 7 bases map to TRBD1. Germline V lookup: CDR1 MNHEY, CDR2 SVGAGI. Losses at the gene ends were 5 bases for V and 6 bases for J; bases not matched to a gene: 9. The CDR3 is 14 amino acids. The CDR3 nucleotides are TGTGCCAGCAGTGTAGACAGGGTCTCCTCTGAAGCTTTCTTT. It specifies CASSVDRVSSEAFF.

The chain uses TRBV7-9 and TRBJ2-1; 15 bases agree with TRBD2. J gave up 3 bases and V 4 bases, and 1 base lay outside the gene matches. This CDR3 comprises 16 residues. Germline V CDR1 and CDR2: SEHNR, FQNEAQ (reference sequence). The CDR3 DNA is TGTGCCAGCAGCTCGGGACTAGCGGGAGGCTACAATGAGCAGTTCTTC. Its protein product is CASSSGLAGGYNEQFF.

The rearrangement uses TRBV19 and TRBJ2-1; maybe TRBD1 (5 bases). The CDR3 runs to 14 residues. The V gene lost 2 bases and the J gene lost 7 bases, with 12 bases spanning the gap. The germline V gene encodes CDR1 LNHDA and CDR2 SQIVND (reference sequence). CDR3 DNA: TGTGCCAGTAGTATATCTCAGGGTGGGAATGAGCAGTTCTTC. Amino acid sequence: CASSISQGGNEQFF.

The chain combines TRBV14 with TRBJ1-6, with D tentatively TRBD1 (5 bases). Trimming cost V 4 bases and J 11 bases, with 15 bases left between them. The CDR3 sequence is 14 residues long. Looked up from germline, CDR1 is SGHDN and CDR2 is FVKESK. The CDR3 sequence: CASSLRDGGAPLHF. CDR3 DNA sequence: TGTGCCAGCAGCCTGAGGGACGGAGGGGCACCCCTCCACTTT.

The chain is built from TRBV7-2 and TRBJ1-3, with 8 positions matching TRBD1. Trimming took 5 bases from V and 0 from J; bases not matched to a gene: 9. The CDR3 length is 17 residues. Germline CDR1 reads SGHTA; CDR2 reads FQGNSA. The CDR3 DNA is TGTGCCAGCAGCCGCCGACCGGGACAGGTCTCTGGAAACACCATATATTTT. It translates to CASSRRPGQVSGNTIYF. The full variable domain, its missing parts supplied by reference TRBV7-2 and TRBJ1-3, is GAGVSQSPSNKVTEKGKDVELRCDPISGHTALYWYRQSLGQGLEFLIYFQGNSAPDKSGLPSDRFSAERTGGSVSTLTIQRTQQEDSAVYLCASSRRPGQVSGNTIYFGEGSWLTVV.

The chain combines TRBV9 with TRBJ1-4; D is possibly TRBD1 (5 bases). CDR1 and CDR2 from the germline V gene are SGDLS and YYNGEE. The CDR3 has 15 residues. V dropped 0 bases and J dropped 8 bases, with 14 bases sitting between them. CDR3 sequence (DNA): TGTGCCAGCAGCGTAGTGTCAGGGTTGGGCGAAAAACTGTTTTTT. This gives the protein CASSVVSGLGEKLFF.

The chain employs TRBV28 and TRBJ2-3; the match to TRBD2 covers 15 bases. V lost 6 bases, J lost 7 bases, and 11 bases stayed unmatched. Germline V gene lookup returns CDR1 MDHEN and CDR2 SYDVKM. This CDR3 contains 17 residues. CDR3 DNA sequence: TGTGCCAGCAGCCCCGGACTAGCGGGAGGGGATTTGTATACGCAGTATTTT. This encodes CASSPGLAGGDLYTQYF.

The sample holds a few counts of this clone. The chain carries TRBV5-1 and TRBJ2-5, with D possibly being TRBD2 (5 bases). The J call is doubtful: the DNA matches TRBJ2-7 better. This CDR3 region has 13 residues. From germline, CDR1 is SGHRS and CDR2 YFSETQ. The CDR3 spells CASSSKLVGEQYF. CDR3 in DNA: TGCGCCAGCAGCTCGAAACTAGTTGGCGAGCAGTACTTC.

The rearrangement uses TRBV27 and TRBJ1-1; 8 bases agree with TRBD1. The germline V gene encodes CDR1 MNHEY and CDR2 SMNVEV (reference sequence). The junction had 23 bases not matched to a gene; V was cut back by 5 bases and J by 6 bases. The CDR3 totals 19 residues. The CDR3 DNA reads TGTGCCAGCAGTCGTCGAAACCCGGGACAGGCTTTTTTAAGGGCTGAAGCTTTCTTT. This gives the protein CASSRRNPGQAFLRAEAFF.

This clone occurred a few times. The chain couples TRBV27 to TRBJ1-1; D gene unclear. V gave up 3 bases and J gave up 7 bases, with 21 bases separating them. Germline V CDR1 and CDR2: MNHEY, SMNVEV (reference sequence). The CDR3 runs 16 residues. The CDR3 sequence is CASSFSLKPGLGEAFF. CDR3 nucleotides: TGTGCCAGCAGTTTCTCCTTGAAGCCAGGCCTCGGTGAAGCTTTCTTT.

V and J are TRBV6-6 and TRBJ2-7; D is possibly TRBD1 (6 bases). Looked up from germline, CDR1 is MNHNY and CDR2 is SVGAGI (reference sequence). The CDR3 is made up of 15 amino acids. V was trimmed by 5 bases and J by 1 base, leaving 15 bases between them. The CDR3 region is CASSPGDRTSYEQYF. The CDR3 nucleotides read TGTGCCAGCAGTCCCGGAGACAGGACTTCCTACGAGCAGTACTTC.

CDR3 loop: CASSSTPTAQVVRFF. The CDR3, as DNA: TGCGCCAGCAGCTCCACTCCGACAGCACAGGTCGTTCGGTTCTTC. The chain employs TRBV5-1 and TRBJ2-1; tentative D call: TRBD1 (5 bases). With 3 bases removed from V and 15 bases from J, the gap between germline ends came to 25 bases. Germline CDR1 SGHRS, CDR2 YFSETQ. This CDR3 is 15 amino acids long.

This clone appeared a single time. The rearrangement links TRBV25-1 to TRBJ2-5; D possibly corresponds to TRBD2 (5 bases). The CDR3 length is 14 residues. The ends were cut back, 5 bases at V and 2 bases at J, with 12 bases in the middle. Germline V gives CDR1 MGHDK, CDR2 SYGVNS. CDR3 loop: CASSPPGGQETQYF. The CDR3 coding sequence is TGTGCCAGCAGTCCACCCGGAGGACAAGAGACCCAGTACTTC.

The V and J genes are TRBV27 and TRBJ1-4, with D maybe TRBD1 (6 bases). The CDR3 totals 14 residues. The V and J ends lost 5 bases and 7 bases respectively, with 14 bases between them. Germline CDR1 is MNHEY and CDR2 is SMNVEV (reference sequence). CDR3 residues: CASSAGAGGEKLFF. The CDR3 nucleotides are TGTGCCAGCAGTGCGGGGGCGGGAGGTGAAAAACTGTTTTTT. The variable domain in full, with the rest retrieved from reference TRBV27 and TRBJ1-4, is EAQVTQNPRYLITVTGKKLTVTCSQNMNHEYMSWYRQDPGLGLRQIYYSMNVEVTDKGDVPEGYKVSRKEKRNFPLILESPSPNQTSLYFCASSAGAGGEKLFFGSGTQLSVL.

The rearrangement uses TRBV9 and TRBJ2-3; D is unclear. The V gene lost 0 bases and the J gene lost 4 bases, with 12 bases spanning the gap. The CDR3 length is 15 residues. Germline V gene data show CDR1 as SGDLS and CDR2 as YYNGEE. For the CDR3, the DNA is TGTGCCAGCAGCGTAGTAGCCAGCAGCGCAGATACGCAGTATTTT. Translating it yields CASSVVASSADTQYF. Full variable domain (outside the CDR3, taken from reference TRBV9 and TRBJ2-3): DSGVTQTPKHLITATGQRVTLRCSPRSGDLSVYWYQQSLDQGLQFLIQYYNGEERAKGNILERFSAQQFPDLHSELNLSSLELGDSALYFCASSVVASSADTQYFGPGTRLTVL.

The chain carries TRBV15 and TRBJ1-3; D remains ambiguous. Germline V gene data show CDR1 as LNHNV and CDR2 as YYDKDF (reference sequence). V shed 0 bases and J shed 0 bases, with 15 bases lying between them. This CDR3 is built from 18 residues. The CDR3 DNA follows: TGTGCCACCAGCAGAGATTTAAACGCAGCGGACTCTGGAAACACCATATATTTT. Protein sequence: CATSRDLNAADSGNTIYF.

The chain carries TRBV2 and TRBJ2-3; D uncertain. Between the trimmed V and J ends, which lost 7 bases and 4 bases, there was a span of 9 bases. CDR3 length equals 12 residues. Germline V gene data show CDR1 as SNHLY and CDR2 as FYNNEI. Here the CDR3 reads CASNPRADTQYF. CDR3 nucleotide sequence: TGTGCCAGCAACCCTCGCGCAGATACGCAGTATTTT.

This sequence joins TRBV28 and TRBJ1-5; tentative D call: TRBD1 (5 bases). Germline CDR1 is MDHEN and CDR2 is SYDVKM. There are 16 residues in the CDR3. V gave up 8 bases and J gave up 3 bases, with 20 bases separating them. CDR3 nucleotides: TGTGCCAGCTCCCGCGGCCAGGGATATTCCAATCAGCCCCAGCATTTT. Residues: CASSRGQGYSNQPQHF.